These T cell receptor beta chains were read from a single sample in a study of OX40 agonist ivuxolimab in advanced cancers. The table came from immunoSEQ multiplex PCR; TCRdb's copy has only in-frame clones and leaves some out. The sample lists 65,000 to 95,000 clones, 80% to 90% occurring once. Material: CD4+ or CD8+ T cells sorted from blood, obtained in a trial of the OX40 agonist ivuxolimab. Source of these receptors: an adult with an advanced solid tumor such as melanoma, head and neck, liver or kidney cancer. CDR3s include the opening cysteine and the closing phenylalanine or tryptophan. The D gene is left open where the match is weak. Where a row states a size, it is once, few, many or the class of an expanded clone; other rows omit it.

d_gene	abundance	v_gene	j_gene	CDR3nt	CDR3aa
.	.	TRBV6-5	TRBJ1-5	TGTGCCAGCAGACGGACTCTGGACCTAGGGCAGCCCCAGCATTTT	CASRRTLDLGQPQHF
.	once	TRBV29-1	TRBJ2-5	TGCAGCTCCACTGATCGGGCCGAGGGAAAGACCCAGTACTTC	CSSTDRAEGKTQYF
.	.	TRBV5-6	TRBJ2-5	TGTGCCAGCAGAGTGCAGGGGCGGGAGACCCAGTACTTC	CASRVQGRETQYF
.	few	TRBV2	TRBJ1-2	TGTGCCAGCAGTGAACAAGGTTCTAACTATGGCTACACCTTC	CASSEQGSNYGYTF
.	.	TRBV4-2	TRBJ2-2	TGTGCCAGCAGCCAATTAGCAGGGTCAAACACCGGGGAGCTGTTTTTT	CASSQLAGSNTGELFF
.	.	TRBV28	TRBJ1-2	TGTGCCAGCAGTTTATTGGGGGGCGCGGACGGCTACACCTTC	CASSLLGGADGYTF
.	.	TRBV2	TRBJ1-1	TGTGCCAGCGGTGGGGGGGCAGGATACACTGAAGCTTTCTTT	CASGGGAGYTEAFF
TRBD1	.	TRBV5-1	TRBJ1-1	TGCGCCAGCAGCTCTCAGGGGGTCGGCATGAACACTGAAGCTTTCTTT	CASSSQGVGMNTEAFF
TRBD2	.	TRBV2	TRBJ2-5	TGTGCCTCGGGACTAGCGGGAGGAAGGGGAGAGACCCAGTACTTC	CASGLAGGRGETQYF
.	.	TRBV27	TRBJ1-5	TGTGCCAGCAGTTTAAGTAAGGGGGGGGCCCAGCATTTT	CASSLSKGGAQHF
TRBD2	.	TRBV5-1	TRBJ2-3	TGCGCCAGCAGCACAACCTTTAGCGGGAGCCGCACAGATACGCAGTATTTT	CASSTTFSGSRTDTQYF
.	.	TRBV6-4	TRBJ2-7	TGTGCCAGCAGTGACAGGACCTACTACGAGCAGTACTTC	CASSDRTYYEQYF
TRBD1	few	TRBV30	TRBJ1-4	TGTGCCTGGAGCCGGACAGGGGGCCGTGAAAAACTGTTTTTT	CAWSRTGGREKLFF
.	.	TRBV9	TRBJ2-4	TGTGCCAGCAGCGCGAGCCCGACAGTCGCAATTCAGTACTTC	CASSASPTVAIQYF
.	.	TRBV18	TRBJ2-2	TGTGCCAGCTCACCAGAGTGGGGCAGGAACACCGGGGAGCTGTTTTTT	CASSPEWGRNTGELFF
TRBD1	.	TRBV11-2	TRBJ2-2	TGTGCCAGCAGCTTAAAAAGGGGGACAGGGGTCACCGGGGAGCTGTTTTTT	CASSLKRGTGVTGELFF
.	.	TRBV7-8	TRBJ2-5	TGTGCCAGCAGCTTGAGGGCAGACCTAGAGACCCAGTACTTC	CASSLRADLETQYF
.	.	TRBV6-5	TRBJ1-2	TGTGCCAGCAGTTACTCTCCCGGGTCTAGCTATGGCTACACCTTC	CASSYSPGSSYGYTF
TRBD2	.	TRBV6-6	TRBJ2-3	TGTGCCAGCAGTTACTCGGCGGGGGGGCCTTCAGATACGCAGTATTTT	CASSYSAGGPSDTQYF
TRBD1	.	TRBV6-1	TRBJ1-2	TGTGCCAGCAGTGAATGGACAGGGGCCAACTATGGCTACACCTTC	CASSEWTGANYGYTF
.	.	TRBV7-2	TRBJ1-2	TGTGCCAGCAGCTCCTCCAGGGCAGACTATGGCTACACCTTC	CASSSSRADYGYTF
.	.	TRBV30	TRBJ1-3	TGTGCCTGGAGTGAGGACCGCATCTCTGGAAACACCATATATTTT	CAWSEDRISGNTIYF
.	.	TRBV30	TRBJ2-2	TGTGCCTGGAGTGTACTGTCAGGACCTGACACCGGGGAGCTGTTTTTT	CAWSVLSGPDTGELFF
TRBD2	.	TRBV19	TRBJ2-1	TGTGCCAGTAGTATGGGGGGGAGCTCCTACAATGAGCAGTTCTTC	CASSMGGSSYNEQFF
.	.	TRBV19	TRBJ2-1	TGTGCCAGTAGTATAGCGGGTCTAACGAATGAGCAGTTCTTC	CASSIAGLTNEQFF
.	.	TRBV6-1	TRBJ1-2	TGTGCCAGCAGGTTAGACAGTAACTATGGCTACACCTTC	CASRLDSNYGYTF
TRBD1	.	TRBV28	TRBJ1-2	TGTGCCAGCAGAATCGCCTCGACAGGGCCCCCGGGCTACACCTTC	CASRIASTGPPGYTF
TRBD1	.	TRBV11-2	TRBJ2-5	TGTGCCAGCAGCTCAACACAGGGGGAGACCCAGTACTTC	CASSSTQGETQYF
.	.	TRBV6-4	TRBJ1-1	TGTGCCAGCAGTCCGGGACAGAACACTGAAGCTTTCTTT	CASSPGQNTEAFF
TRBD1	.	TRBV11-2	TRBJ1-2	TGTGCCAGCAGCCGCCCTCAACAGGGGGATGGCTACACCTTC	CASSRPQQGDGYTF
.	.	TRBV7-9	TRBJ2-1	TGTGCCAGCAGCTTAGCGCTCGTGGACAATGAGCAGTTCTTC	CASSLALVDNEQFF
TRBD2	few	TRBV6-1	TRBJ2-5	TGTGCCAGCACCTTAGCGGGGGGCCAAGAGACCCAGTACTTC	CASTLAGGQETQYF
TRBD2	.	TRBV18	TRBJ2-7	TGTGCCAGCTCACCCTCTAGCGGGGCCCCCTACGAGCAGTACTTC	CASSPSSGAPYEQYF
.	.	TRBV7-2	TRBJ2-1	TGTGCCAGCAGCTTAGTTACAACGCGCGAGCAGTTCTTC	CASSLVTTREQFF
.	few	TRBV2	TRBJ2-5	TGTGCCAGCAGTGAATCTGAGTTCGGGACCCAGTACTTC	CASSESEFGTQYF
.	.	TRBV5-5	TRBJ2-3	TGTGCCAGCAGGCCCCATCAGAGCACAGATACGCAGTATTTT	CASRPHQSTDTQYF
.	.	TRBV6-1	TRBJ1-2	TGTGCCAGCAGTGAATTGGCCCCCTATGGCTACACCTTC	CASSELAPYGYTF